This TCR beta chain was sequenced during a study of cytomegalovirus exposure and HLA in healthy donors. Sequenced by immunoSEQ multiplex PCR; TCRdb stores in-frame clones only, minus some. This table holds approximately 300,000 clones, 87% found once. The CDR3 contains 13 residues. The V and J ends lost 7 bases and 7 bases respectively, with 17 bases between them. Germline V gives CDR1 LGHNA, CDR2 YNFKEQ. The clonotype comes from a woman in her twenties or thirties in good health and CMV-seropositive. The chain is built from TRBV4-2 and TRBJ2-7; TRBD2 might be the D (6 bases). The sequencing sample was made of PBMCs. CDR3 DNA sequence: TGTGCCAGCAACTCCGGGGGACTGGATGAGCAGTACTTC. Translation gives CASNSGGLDEQYF.